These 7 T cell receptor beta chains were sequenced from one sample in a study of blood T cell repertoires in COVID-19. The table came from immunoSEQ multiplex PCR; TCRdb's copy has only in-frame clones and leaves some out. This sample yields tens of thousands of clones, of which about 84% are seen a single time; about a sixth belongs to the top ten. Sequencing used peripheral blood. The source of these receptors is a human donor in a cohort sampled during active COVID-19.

The CDR3, as DNA: TGTGCCAGTAGCGGGACAGGTCAGGGGACCGGGGAGCTGTTTTTT. Its translation: CASSGTGQGTGELFF. The chain joins TRBV19 to TRBJ2-2; 8 nucleotides line up with TRBD1. The CDR3 loop spans 15 amino acids. V gave up 6 bases and J gave up 5 bases; unmatched junction bases: 8. From germline, CDR1 is LNHDA and CDR2 SQIVND (reference sequence).

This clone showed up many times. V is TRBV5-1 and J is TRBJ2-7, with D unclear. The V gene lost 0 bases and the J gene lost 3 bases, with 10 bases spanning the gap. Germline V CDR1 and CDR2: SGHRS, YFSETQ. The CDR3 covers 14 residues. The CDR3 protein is CASSLDSRNYEQYF. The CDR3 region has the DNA TGCGCCAGCAGCTTGGACAGCCGGAACTACGAGCAGTACTTC.

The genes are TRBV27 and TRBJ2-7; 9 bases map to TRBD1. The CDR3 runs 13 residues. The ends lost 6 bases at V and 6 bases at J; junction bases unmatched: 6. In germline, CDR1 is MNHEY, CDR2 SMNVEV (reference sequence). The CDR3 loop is CASRGQGTAEQYF. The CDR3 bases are TGTGCCAGCAGAGGACAGGGGACGGCCGAGCAGTACTTC.

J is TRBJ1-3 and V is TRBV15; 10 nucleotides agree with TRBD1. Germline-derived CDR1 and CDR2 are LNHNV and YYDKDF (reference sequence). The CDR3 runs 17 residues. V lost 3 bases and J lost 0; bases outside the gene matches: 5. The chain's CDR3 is CATSRGTGALSGNTIYF. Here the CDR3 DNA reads TGTGCCACCAGCAGGGGGACAGGGGCCCTCTCTGGAAACACCATATATTTT.

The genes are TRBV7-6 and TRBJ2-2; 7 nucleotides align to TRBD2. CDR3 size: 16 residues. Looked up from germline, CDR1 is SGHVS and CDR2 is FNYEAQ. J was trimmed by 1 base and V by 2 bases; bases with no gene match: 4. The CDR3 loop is CASSLLGEGNTGELFF. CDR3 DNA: TGTGCCAGCAGCTTATTGGGGGAGGGGAACACCGGGGAGCTGTTTTTT.

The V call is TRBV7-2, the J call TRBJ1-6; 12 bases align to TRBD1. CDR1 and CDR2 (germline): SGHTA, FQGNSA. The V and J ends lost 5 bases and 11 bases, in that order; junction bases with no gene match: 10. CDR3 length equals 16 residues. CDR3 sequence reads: CASSGRGGTGGPPLHF. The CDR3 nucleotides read TGTGCCAGCAGCGGACGAGGGGGGACAGGGGGCCCACCCCTCCACTTT.

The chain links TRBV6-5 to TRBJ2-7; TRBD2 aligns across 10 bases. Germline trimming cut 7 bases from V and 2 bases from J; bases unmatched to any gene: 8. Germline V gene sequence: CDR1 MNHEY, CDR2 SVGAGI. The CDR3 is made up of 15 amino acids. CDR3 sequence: CASIFTSGDPYEQYF. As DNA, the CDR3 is TGTGCCAGCATTTTTACTAGCGGGGATCCCTACGAGCAGTACTTC.